This is a list of T cell receptor beta chains from one sample in a study of T cells in Graves' hyperthyroidism and ophthalmopathy. TCRdb itself ran the multiplex PCR reads through MiXCR, one entry per CDR3 protein. The profile shows roughly 510,000 distinct CDR3 sequences, around 21% of them singletons. The sample taken for sequencing was blood. The receptors come from a man between 18 and 35 years old with Graves' hyperthyroidism. CDR3s include the opening cysteine and the closing phenylalanine or tryptophan. Fields, in order: D gene, clone size, J gene, V gene, CDR3 DNA, CDR3 protein. The D gene is left open where the match is weak. Clone size, where shown, is once, few, many, or a class for clones that have expanded.

D gene: -; clone size: medium-sized; J gene: TRBJ1-3; V gene: TRBV6-2/TRBV6-3; CDR3 DNA: TGTGCCAGCAGTTACTCCGCACGGGGCTCGCTCGGTGGAAACACCATATATTTT; CDR3 protein: CASSYSARGSLGGNTIYF
D gene: -; clone size: many; J gene: TRBJ2-2; V gene: TRBV25-1; CDR3 DNA: TGTGCCAGCAGCGTATATCCCACCGGGGAGCTGTTTTTT; CDR3 protein: CASSVYPTGELFF
D gene: -; clone size: few; J gene: TRBJ1-4; V gene: TRBV12-3/TRBV12-4; CDR3 DNA: TGTGCCAGCAGTTTCCGGACGACTAATGAAAAACTGTTTTTT; CDR3 protein: CASSFRTTNEKLFF
D gene: -; clone size: many; J gene: TRBJ1-1; V gene: TRBV29-1; CDR3 DNA: TGCAGCGTTGAGGTAGGGAGCGGGACTGAAGCTTTCTTT; CDR3 protein: CSVEVGSGTEAFF
D gene: TRBD1; clone size: few; J gene: TRBJ1-5; V gene: TRBV5-6; CDR3 DNA: TGTGCCAGCAGCGGCCGGCAGGGGGCGAGCAATCAGCCCCAGCATTTT; CDR3 protein: CASSGRQGASNQPQHF
D gene: -; clone size: many; J gene: TRBJ2-7; V gene: TRBV6-5; CDR3 DNA: TGTGCCAGCAGTTCGGACACCTCATTGAAGCTTAGCGAGCAGTACTTC; CDR3 protein: CASSSDTSLKLSEQYF
D gene: -; clone size: -; J gene: TRBJ2-7; V gene: TRBV7-6; CDR3 DNA: TGTGCCAGCAGCTCACGCCTGGGGGTTGGCGAGCAGTACTTC; CDR3 protein: CASSSRLGVGEQYF
D gene: TRBD1; clone size: many; J gene: TRBJ1-2; V gene: TRBV5-1; CDR3 DNA: TGCGCCAGCAGCTTTCGGACAGGGGAACTTGGCTACACCTTC; CDR3 protein: CASSFRTGELGYTF
D gene: -; clone size: many; J gene: TRBJ2-4; V gene: TRBV11-2; CDR3 DNA: TGTGCCAGCAGCTTAGATACCAGCCTAAGGGGTTTAGCCAAAAACATTCAGTACTTC; CDR3 protein: CASSLDTSLRGLAKNIQYF
D gene: TRBD1; clone size: many; J gene: TRBJ1-5; V gene: TRBV27; CDR3 DNA: TGTGCCAGCAGTTGGACAGGGCGCAATCAGCCCCAGCATTTT; CDR3 protein: CASSWTGRNQPQHF
D gene: TRBD1; clone size: few; J gene: TRBJ2-7; V gene: TRBV20-1; CDR3 DNA: TGCAGTGCTACCAAGGACAGGGGGGTATACGAGCAGTACTTC; CDR3 protein: CSATKDRGVYEQYF
D gene: -; clone size: -; J gene: TRBJ1-1; V gene: TRBV28; CDR3 DNA: TGTGCCAGCAGTTTAGCGACAGGTCCCCAAGAAGCTTTCTTT; CDR3 protein: CASSLATGPQEAFF
D gene: -; clone size: many; J gene: TRBJ2-7; V gene: TRBV18; CDR3 DNA: TGTGCCAGCTCACCACGGGTGGCTTCCCACGAGCAGTACTTC; CDR3 protein: CASSPRVASHEQYF
D gene: TRBD1; clone size: many; J gene: TRBJ1-5; V gene: TRBV12-3/TRBV12-4; CDR3 DNA: TGTGCCAGCAGTTCCTCCCTGGACAGGCCCTTCCATCAGCCCCAGCATTTT; CDR3 protein: CASSSSLDRPFHQPQHF
D gene: -; clone size: many; J gene: TRBJ1-2; V gene: TRBV11-3; CDR3 DNA: TGTGCCAGCAGCTTAAGGGGAGAACGGTATAAGGGCTACACCTTC; CDR3 protein: CASSLRGERYKGYTF
D gene: -; clone size: many; J gene: TRBJ2-5; V gene: TRBV5-5; CDR3 DNA: TGTGCCAGCAGCTTCACCGGGACTCAAGAGACCCAGTACTTC; CDR3 protein: CASSFTGTQETQYF
D gene: -; clone size: many; J gene: TRBJ2-5; V gene: TRBV7-8; CDR3 DNA: TGTGCCAGCAGCTTAGACAGGGTTGAGACCCAGTACTTC; CDR3 protein: CASSLDRVETQYF
D gene: -; clone size: -; J gene: TRBJ1-2; V gene: TRBV20-1; CDR3 DNA: TGCAGTGCAAGATTAAACTATGGCTACACCTTC; CDR3 protein: CSARLNYGYTF
D gene: -; clone size: many; J gene: TRBJ1-1; V gene: TRBV12-3/TRBV12-4; CDR3 DNA: TGTGCCAGCAGAGGGGACTTGAGCACTGAAGCTTTCTTT; CDR3 protein: CASRGDLSTEAFF
D gene: -; clone size: many; J gene: TRBJ2-2; V gene: TRBV2; CDR3 DNA: TGTGCCAGCGCCGCAGTCGGCACCGGGGAGCTGTTTTTT; CDR3 protein: CASAAVGTGELFF